This T cell receptor (beta chain) was sequenced during a study of tumor-infiltrating lymphocytes in oesophageal squamous cell carcinoma. This CDR3 spans 17 amino acids. The germline CDR1 and CDR2 sequences are SGHTA and FQGNSA. Points on this clonotype: At one end, the junction sequence differs from germline, possibly due to a read error.

TCRdb recomputed calls from the PCR reads with MiXCR, one row per CDR3 protein. The data show 9,500 or so distinct CDR3 sequences, about 60% seen once. The clonotype was recovered from a male donor with esophageal squamous cell carcinoma. The sequenced sample consisted of esophageal tumor tissue. The chain employs TRBV7-2 and TRBJ2-3, with 13 bases that match TRBD2. The closer fit of TRBJ2-5 to the DNA end suggests the J call may be wrong. In DNA form, the CDR3 reads TGTGCCAGCAGCGTAGCTACTAGCGGGGGGGCCAGGGAGACCCAGTACTTC. This sequence encodes CASSVATSGGARETQYF.